This entry features one T cell receptor (beta chain) sequence. TCRdb gives a protein that differs at residue 13 from what the DNA encodes, so the protein here is translated from the DNA. Germline and genes: mouse. Coverage ceases 3 residues before the CDR3 finishes, and the germline J gene fills in the end. The data belong to a study of CD8+ T cells in alopecia areata. Reverse transcription of extracted RNA yielded cDNA, which provided the sequencing template. Measured with immunoSEQ multiplex PCR; TCRdb has only the in-frame clones, and not every one. The sample has around 110,000 clones, none seen only once. The junction had 8 bases not matched to a gene; V was cut back by 4 bases and J by 4 bases. CDR1 and CDR2 (germline): FNHDT, SITEND (reference sequence). The CDR3 consists of 16 residues.

The material sequenced was lesional skin. This sequence originates from a C3H/HeJ mouse with alopecia areata. The strain's MHC haplotype is H2-k. The V gene is TRBV19, the J gene TRBJ1-6, with 7 bases fitting TRBD1. TRBJ1-6 is identified as an open reading frame with a role that is uncertain. The CDR3: CASSPLDREYNSPLYF. CDR3 bases read: TGTGCCAGCAGTCCCCTAGACAGGGAGTATAATTCGCCC.